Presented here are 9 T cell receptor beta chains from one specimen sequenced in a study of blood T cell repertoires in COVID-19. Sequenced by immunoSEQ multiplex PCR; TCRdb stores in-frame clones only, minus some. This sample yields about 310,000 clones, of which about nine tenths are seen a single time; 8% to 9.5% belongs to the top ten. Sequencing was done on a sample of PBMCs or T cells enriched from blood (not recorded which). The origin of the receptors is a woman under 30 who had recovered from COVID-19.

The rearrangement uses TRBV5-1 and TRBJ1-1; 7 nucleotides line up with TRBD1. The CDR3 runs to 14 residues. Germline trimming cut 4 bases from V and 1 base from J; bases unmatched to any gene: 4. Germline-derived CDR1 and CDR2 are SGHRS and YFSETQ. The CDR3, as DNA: TGCGCCAGCAGCGACCAGGGGGGGAACACTGAAGCTTTCTTT. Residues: CASSDQGGNTEAFF.

CDR3 amino acids: CASSVAAGGSTEAFF. CDR3 coding DNA: TGTGCCAGCAGCGTAGCTGCAGGGGGGAGCACTGAAGCTTTCTTT. The chain carries TRBV9 and TRBJ1-1, with 7 nucleotides matching TRBD1. This CDR3 has 15 residues. After removal of 0 bases from V and 4 bases from J, the junction contained 6 bases not matched to a gene. From germline, CDR1 is SGDLS and CDR2 YYNGEE. Variable domain in full (rest from reference TRBV9 and TRBJ1-1): DSGVTQTPKHLITATGQRVTLRCSPRSGDLSVYWYQQSLDQGLQFLIQYYNGEERAKGNILERFSAQQFPDLHSELNLSSLELGDSALYFCASSVAAGGSTEAFFGQGTRLTVV.

The CDR3 DNA follows: TGTGCCAGCAGCTTGTCTTATGAGCAGTTCTTC. Translation gives CASSLSYEQFF. V gene TRBV5-6 combines with J gene TRBJ2-1, with D uncertain. The germline V gene has CDR1 SGHDT and CDR2 YYEEEE. The CDR3 runs to 11 residues. Trimming removed 1 base at V and 8 bases at J, with 4 bases between.

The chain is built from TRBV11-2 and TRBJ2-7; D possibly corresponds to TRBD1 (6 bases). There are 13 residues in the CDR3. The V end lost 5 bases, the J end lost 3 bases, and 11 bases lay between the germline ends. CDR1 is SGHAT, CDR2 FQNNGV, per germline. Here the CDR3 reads CASSPNRDYEQYF. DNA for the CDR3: TGTGCCAGCAGCCCAAACAGGGACTACGAGCAGTACTTC.

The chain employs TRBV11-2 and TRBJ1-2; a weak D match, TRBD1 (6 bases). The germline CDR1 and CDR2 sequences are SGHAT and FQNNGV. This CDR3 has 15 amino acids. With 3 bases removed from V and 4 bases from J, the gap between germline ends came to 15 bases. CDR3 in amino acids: CASSFSGHRPYGYTF. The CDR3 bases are TGTGCCAGCAGCTTCTCGGGACATCGGCCCTATGGCTACACCTTC.

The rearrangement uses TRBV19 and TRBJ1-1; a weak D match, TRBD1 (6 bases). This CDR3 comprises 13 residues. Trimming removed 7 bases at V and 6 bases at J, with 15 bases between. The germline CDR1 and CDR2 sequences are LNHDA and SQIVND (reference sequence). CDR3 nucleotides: TGTGCCAGTAAACACAGGGCCGGAGCTGAAGCTTTCTTT. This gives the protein CASKHRAGAEAFF.

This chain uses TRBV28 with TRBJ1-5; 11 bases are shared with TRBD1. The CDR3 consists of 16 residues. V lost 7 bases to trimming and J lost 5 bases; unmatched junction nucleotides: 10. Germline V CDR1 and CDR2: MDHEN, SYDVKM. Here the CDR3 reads CASTRSGTGGDQPQHF. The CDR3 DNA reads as TGTGCCAGCACTCGCTCCGGGACAGGGGGTGATCAGCCCCAGCATTTT.

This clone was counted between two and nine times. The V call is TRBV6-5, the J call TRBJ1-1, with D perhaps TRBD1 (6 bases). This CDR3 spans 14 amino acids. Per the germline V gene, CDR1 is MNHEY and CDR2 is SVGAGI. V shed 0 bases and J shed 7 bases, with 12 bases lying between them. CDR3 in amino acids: CASSYSRNRVEAFF. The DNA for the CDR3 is TGTGCCAGCAGTTACTCCAGAAACAGGGTTGAAGCTTTCTTT.

CDR3 residues: CASMLLGQGAIEAFF. In nucleotides, the CDR3 is TGTGCCAGCATGCTCCTGGGACAGGGGGCGATTGAAGCTTTCTTT. The chain carries TRBV7-9 and TRBJ1-1, with 12 bases lining up with TRBD1. The CDR3 extends over 15 amino acids. Germline V gives CDR1 SEHNR, CDR2 FQNEAQ (reference sequence). V was clipped by 7 bases and J by 7 bases; unmatched bases: 10.